This T cell receptor (beta chain) was sequenced for a study of shared clonotypes between healthy human individuals. Study overall: The composition of the donors was a couple of women and a few men aged 18 to 49. Notes on the study in general: Rarefaction showed sorted-subset sequencing was incomplete despite large depth.

Looked up from germline, CDR1 is SGDLS and CDR2 is YYNGEE. V lost 0 bases to trimming and J lost 10 bases, with 16 bases between them. CDR3 length: 14 amino acids. Profiled with immunoSEQ multiplex PCR; TCRdb holds only in-frame clones, not every one. In the table there are about 980,000 clones, more than 75% of which are singletons. About this clone itself: The target antigen is unknown.

The receptor was isolated from a man aged 18 to 35 in good health. This chain joins TRBV9 and TRBJ1-1, with D hard to call. The source material was memory CD4+ T cells sorted from blood. Subset noted: CD45RA-negative fraction. CDR3 amino acids: CASSVDVTLRRAFF. In DNA form, the CDR3 reads TGTGCCAGCAGCGTAGACGTGACCCTAAGGCGAGCTTTCTTT.